These 14 T cell receptor beta chains were all obtained from the same sample, sequenced in a study of T-cell reconstitution after alpha-beta-depleted transplantation in children. TCRbeta library construction was performed incorporating unique molecular identifiers. TCRdb passed the PCR reads through MiXCR, listing each CDR3 protein once. The sample has around 580,000 distinct CDR3 sequences, about 21% seen once; the top ten hold 13% to 15%. The starting material was PBMCs, mostly from graft donor cells, obtained 360 days after TCRalphabeta/CD19-depleted stem cell transplant. The source of these receptors is a boy under two years old who had a stem cell transplant for acute myeloid leukemia, so the T cells may come from the graft donor.

This clonotype was seen repeatedly, ten times or more. V and J are TRBV3-1 and TRBJ2-5; 9 bases map to TRBD2. Germline assignment: CDR1 LGHDT and CDR2 YNNKEL (reference sequence). CDR3 length equals 16 residues. J was trimmed by 5 bases and V by 0 bases; bases with no gene match: 7. In DNA form, the CDR3 reads TGTGCCAGCAGCCAAGAAGCGGGAGGTTGGATGGAGACCCAGTACTTC. This translates into CASSQEAGGWMETQYF.

At least ten counts were recorded for this clonotype. This chain links TRBV2 with TRBJ1-1; no clear D. The CDR3 is 10 amino acids. Looked up from germline, CDR1 is SNHLY and CDR2 is FYNNEI. V lost 6 bases and J lost 6, with 5 bases in between. The CDR3 coding sequence is TGTGCCAGCAGCAAGTCTGAAGCTTTCTTT. Protein sequence: CASSKSEAFF.

The chain uses TRBV2 and TRBJ1-5, with no clear D. The germline V and J ends were trimmed by 8 bases and 2 bases, with 13 bases remaining between them. The CDR3 extends over 14 amino acids. CDR1 and CDR2 (germline): SNHLY, FYNNEI. CDR3 in amino acids: CASREGIRNQPQHF. DNA for the CDR3: TGTGCCAGCCGAGAGGGTATTCGCAATCAGCCCCAGCATTTT.

This clonotype was recorded many times. The gene calls are TRBV28 and TRBJ1-5, with D perhaps matching TRBD1 (5 bases). The ends were cut back, 3 bases at V and 6 bases at J, with 27 bases in the middle. The CDR3 runs to 19 residues. The V gene's germline CDR1 is MDHEN and CDR2 SYDVKM. The CDR3 bases are TGTGCCAGCAGTTTGGACTCTAGAGTTCTCAGGGAAGGAGGTCAGCCCCAGCATTTT. Translation: CASSLDSRVLREGGQPQHF.

This clonotype was seen many times. The chain recombines TRBV27 with TRBJ1-1; D is possibly TRBD1 (6 bases). CDR3 length: 17 amino acids. V was trimmed by 0 bases and J by 1 base, leaving 15 bases between them. CDR1 MNHEY and CDR2 SMNVEV come from the germline V gene (reference sequence). The chain's CDR3 is CASSLSGRGSGNTEAFF. The DNA of the CDR3 is TGTGCCAGCAGTTTATCTGGGAGGGGGAGTGGGAACACTGAAGCTTTCTTT.

V gene TRBV20-1 combines with J gene TRBJ1-1; 7 bases are shared with TRBD1. Germline CDR1 is DFQATT and CDR2 is SNEGSKA (reference sequence). This CDR3 comprises 12 residues. The junction had 11 bases not matched to a gene; V was cut back by 6 bases and J by 10 bases. The CDR3 spells CSAAGGMRRAFF. The CDR3 region has the DNA TGCAGTGCCGCAGGGGGGATGAGAAGAGCTTTCTTT.

V gene TRBV11-2 combines with J gene TRBJ2-5, with 8 bases identical to TRBD2. CDR3 length: 17 amino acids. The germline CDR1 and CDR2 sequences are SGHAT and FQNNGV. V lost 0 bases and J lost 1; bases outside the gene matches: 7. For the CDR3, the DNA is TGTGCCAGCAGCTTAGAGGCGTTCGGGGGGGTCCAAGAGACCCAGTACTTC. This translates into CASSLEAFGGVQETQYF.

In this sample, this clonotype turned up a few times. The chain recombines TRBV12-3 or TRBV12-4 with TRBJ2-5, with D maybe TRBD1 (7 bases). This CDR3 comprises 15 residues. V shed 5 bases and J shed 5 bases, with 18 bases lying between them. CDR3 DNA: TGTGCCAGCAGTAGGAGGGGGCGGTATTCCGAGACCCAGTACTTC. Its translation: CASSRRGRYSETQYF.

This clonotype showed up many times. V and J are TRBV12-3 or TRBV12-4 and TRBJ2-2; 9 bases align to TRBD1. The CDR3 is 16 amino acids. The V and J ends lost 5 bases and 4 bases, in that order; junction bases with no gene match: 8. In DNA form, the CDR3 reads TGTGCCAGCAGTCACCGGGACAGGGCGTCCACCGGGGAGCTGTTTTTT. This codes for CASSHRDRASTGELFF.

This clonotype was observed a handful of times. V gene TRBV4-3 combines with J gene TRBJ2-1, with 7 nucleotides matching TRBD2. Germline V gene data show CDR1 as LGHNA and CDR2 as YSLEER. The CDR3 has 13 residues. With V trimmed by 1 base and J by 11 bases, 5 bases remained unmatched. CDR3 loop: CASSQAGRGQQFF. The CDR3 DNA sequence: TGCGCCAGCAGCCAAGCGGGGAGGGGCCAGCAGTTCTTC.

The chain uses TRBV28 and TRBJ1-1; TRBD1 matches 7 bases. The CDR3 is 16 amino acids. With V trimmed by 6 bases and J by 0 bases, 10 bases remained unmatched. Germline V CDR1 and CDR2: MDHEN, SYDVKM. CDR3: CASSPQGVIMNTEAFF. The CDR3 DNA reads TGTGCCAGCAGCCCGCAGGGGGTTATAATGAACACTGAAGCTTTCTTT. Together with reference TRBV28 and TRBJ1-1, the CDR3 gives the full variable domain: DVKVTQSSRYLVKRTGEKVFLECVQDMDHENMFWYRQDPGLGLRLIYFSYDVKMKEKGDIPEGYSVSREKKERFSLILESASTNQTSMYLCASSPQGVIMNTEAFFGQGTRLTVV.

J is TRBJ1-1 and V is TRBV6-5; TRBD1 is a possible D gene (6 bases). Germline CDR1 MNHEY, CDR2 SVGAGI. With 6 bases removed from V and 4 bases from J, the gap between germline ends came to 12 bases. This CDR3 has 13 residues. CDR3 amino acids: CASSRGSTTEAFF. In nucleotides, the CDR3 is TGTGCCAGCAGCAGGGGCAGTACCACTGAAGCTTTCTTT.

This clonotype was counted many times. The rearrangement joins TRBV25-1 to TRBJ2-3; D uncertain. The germline CDR1 and CDR2 sequences are MGHDK and SYGVNS. V was clipped by 1 base and J by 6 bases, with 8 bases between them. The CDR3 is made up of 13 amino acids. This CDR3 is CASSEFELDTQYF. CDR3 in DNA: TGTGCCAGCAGTGAATTTGAGCTCGATACGCAGTATTTT.

This clonotype has more than one count but fewer than ten. The chain couples TRBV6-5 to TRBJ1-1, with 7 nucleotides matching TRBD1. This CDR3 has 15 residues. V shed 2 bases and J 7 bases; nucleotides not matched to a gene: 10. CDR1 and CDR2 (germline): MNHEY, SVGAGI. CDR3 DNA: TGTGCCAGCAGTTACAGGGGGCAGGGGCTAAGTGAAGCTTTCTTT. Protein sequence: CASSYRGQGLSEAFF.